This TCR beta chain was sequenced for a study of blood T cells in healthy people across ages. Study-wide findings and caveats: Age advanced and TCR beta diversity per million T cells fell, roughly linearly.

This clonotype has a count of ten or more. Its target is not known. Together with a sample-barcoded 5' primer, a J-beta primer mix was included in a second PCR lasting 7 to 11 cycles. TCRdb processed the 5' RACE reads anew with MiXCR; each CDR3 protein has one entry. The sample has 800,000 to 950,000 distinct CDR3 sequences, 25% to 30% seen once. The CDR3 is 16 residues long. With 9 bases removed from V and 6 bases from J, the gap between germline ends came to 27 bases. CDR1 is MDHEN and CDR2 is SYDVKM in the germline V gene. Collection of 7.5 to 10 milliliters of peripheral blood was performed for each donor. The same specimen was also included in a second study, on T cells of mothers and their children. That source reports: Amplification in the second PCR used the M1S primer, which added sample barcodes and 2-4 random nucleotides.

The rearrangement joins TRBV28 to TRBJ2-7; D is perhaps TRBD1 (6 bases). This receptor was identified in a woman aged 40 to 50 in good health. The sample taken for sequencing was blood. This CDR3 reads CASLAMTGDFQREQYF. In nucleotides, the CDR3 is TGTGCCAGTCTGGCGATGACAGGCGATTTCCAGCGCGAGCAGTACTTC.